The clone carrying this T cell receptor beta chain was found once. This sample was taken from a study of preoperative IRX-2 immunotherapy in early breast cancer. The table came from immunoSEQ multiplex PCR; TCRdb's copy has only in-frame clones and leaves some out. The top ten clones hold about 1.6% of a sample with 40,000 or so clones, less than 95% of them seen once. V dropped 4 bases and J dropped 7; count of bases not matched to a gene: 8. Per the germline V gene, CDR1 is SGDLS and CDR2 is YYNGEE. The CDR3 length is 16 residues. Treatment given: preoperative locoregional IRX-2 cytokine immunotherapy. This phase Ib study tested locoregional IRX-2 cytokine immunotherapy given before surgery.

The material sequenced was tumor tissue, taken after IRX-2 immunotherapy. The receptor comes from a human donor with breast cancer. This chain links TRBV9 with TRBJ2-2, with TRBD2 matching over 12 bases. The CDR3 loop is CASSSRTSGVIGELFF. The DNA of the CDR3 is TGTGCCAGCAGCTCCCGGACTAGCGGGGTTATCGGGGAGCTGTTTTTT.